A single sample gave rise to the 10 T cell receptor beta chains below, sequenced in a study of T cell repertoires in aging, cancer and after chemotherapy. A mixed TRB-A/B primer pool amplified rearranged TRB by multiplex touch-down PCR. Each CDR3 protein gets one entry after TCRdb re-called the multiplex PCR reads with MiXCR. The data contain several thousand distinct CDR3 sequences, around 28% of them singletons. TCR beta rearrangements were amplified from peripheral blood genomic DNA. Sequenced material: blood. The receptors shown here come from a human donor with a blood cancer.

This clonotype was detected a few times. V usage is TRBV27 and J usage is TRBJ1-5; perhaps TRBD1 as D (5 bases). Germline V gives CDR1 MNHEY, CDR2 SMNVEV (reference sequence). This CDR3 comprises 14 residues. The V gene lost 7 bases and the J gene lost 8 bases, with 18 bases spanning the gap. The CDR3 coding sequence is TGTGCCAGCACATCTGGGGCTTTCGGGGAGCCCCAGCATTTT. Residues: CASTSGAFGEPQHF.

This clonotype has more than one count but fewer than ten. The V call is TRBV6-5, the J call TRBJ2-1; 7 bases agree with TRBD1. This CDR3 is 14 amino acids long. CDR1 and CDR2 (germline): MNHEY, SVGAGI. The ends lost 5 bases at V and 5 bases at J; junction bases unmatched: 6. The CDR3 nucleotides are TGTGCCAGCAGTGTCCAACAGGGGAACAATGAGCAGTTCTTC. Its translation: CASSVQQGNNEQFF.

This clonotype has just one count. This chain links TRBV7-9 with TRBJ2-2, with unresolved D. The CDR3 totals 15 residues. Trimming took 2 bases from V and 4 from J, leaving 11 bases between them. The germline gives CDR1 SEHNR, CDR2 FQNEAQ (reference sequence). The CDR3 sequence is CASSLSERSTGELFF. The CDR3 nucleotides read TGTGCCAGCAGCTTATCCGAGCGAAGCACCGGGGAGCTGTTTTTT.

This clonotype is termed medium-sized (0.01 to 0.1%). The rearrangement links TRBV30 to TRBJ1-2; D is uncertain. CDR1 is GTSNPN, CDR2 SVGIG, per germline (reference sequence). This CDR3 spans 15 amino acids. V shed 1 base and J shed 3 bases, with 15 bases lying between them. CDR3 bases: TGTGCCTGGAGTGGCCTAACAGAGAGACACTATGGCTACACCTTC. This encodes CAWSGLTERHYGYTF.

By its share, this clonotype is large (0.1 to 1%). The CDR3 spells CASSDRSGANVLTF. The CDR3 DNA sequence: TGTGCCAGCAGTGATAGATCTGGGGCCAACGTCCTGACTTTC. This rearrangement joins TRBV6-4 to TRBJ2-6; D gene unclear. The CDR3 runs to 14 residues. V lost 3 bases, J lost 1 base, and 4 bases lay in between. The germline gives CDR1 MRHNA, CDR2 SNTAGT.

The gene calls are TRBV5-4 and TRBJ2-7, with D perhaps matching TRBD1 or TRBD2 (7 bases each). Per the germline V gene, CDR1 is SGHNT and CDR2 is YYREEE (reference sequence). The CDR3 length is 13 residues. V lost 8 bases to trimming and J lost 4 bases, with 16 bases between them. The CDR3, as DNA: TGTGCCAGTGGGAGGGCAGGGGGGTACGAGCAGTACTTC. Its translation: CASGRAGGYEQYF. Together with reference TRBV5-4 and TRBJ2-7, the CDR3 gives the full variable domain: ETGVTQSPTHLIKTRGQQVTLRCSSQSGHNTVSWYQQALGQGPQFIFQYYREEENGRGNFPPRFSGLQFPNYSSELNVNALELDDSALYLCASGRAGGYEQYFGPGTRLTVT.

The CDR3 DNA reads as TGTGCCAGCAGTTTCGGGTCCTATCTCGGGGCCTTGACACCCTCCCTAGCCCTATATGGCTACACCTTC. It is translated as CASSFGSYLGALTPSLALYGYTF. This rearrangement joins TRBV12-3 or TRBV12-4 to TRBJ1-2, with D perhaps matching TRBD1 (5 bases). This CDR3 has 23 amino acids. Trimming stripped 3 bases from V and 5 bases from J, with 40 bases between.

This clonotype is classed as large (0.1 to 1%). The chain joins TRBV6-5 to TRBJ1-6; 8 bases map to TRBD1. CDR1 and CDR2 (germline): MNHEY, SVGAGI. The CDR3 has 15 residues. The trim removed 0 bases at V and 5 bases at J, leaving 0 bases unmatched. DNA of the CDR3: TGTGCCAGCAGTTACTCGACAGGGGATAATTCACCCCTCCACTTT. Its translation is CASSYSTGDNSPLHF.

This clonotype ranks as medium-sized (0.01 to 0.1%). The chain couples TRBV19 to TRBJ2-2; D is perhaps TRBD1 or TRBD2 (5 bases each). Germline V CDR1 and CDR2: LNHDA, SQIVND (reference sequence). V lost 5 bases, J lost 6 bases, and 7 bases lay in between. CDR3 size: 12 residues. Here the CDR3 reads CASSLGAGELFF. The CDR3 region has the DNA TGTGCCAGTAGTTTGGGGGCCGGGGAGCTGTTTTTT.

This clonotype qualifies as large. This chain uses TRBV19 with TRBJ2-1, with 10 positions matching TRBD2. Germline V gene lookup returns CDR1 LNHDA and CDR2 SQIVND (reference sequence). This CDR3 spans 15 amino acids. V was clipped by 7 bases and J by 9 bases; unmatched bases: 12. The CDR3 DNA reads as TGTGCCAGTAAAGGGCTAGCGGGGGAATCTAGTGAGCAGTTCTTC. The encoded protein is CASKGLAGESSEQFF.